This entry concerns a single T cell receptor (beta chain). Authors' methods: The authors estimated nucleated cell counts from reference gene primer amplification. The data were produced by immunoSEQ multiplex PCR, yet TCRdb's version contains in-frame clones alone and is incomplete. Clone size and V and J calls were adopted from that table, with D and trimming inferred from the DNA. Of 150,000 to 200,000 clones listed, 75% to 90% are singletons. This CDR3 is built from 16 residues. J lost 3 bases, V lost 6 bases, and 9 bases had no gene match. In germline, CDR1 is MNHEY, CDR2 SMNVEV (reference sequence). This record comes from a study of blood T cell repertoires in COVID-19. Study as a whole: COVID-19 samples collected from the United States, Italy and Spain covered acute and convalescent phases.

The chain carries TRBV27 and TRBJ2-1; 9 bases are shared with TRBD2. The receptor comes from a woman in her sixties with acute or convalescent COVID-19. The sequenced sample was peripheral blood. This CDR3 reads CASREPSGGIYNEQFF. The CDR3 region has the DNA TGTGCCAGCAGGGAACCGAGCGGGGGGATCTACAATGAGCAGTTCTTC.